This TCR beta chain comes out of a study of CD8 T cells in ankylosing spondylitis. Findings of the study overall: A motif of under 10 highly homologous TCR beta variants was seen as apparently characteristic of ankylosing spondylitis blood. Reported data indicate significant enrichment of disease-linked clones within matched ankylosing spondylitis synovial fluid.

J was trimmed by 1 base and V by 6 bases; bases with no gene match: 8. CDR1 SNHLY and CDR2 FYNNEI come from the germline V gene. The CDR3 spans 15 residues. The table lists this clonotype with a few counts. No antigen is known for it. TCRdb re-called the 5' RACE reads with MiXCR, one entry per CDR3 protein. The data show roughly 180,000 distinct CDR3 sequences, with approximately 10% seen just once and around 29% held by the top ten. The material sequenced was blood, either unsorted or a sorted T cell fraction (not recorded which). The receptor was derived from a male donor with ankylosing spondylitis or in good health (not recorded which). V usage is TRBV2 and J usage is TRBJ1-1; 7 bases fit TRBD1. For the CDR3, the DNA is TGTGCCAGCAGACTCACAGGGGCCGGGAACACTGAAGCTTTCTTT. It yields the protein CASRLTGAGNTEAFF. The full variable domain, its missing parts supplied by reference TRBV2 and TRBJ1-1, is EPEVTQTPSHQVTQMGQEVILRCVPISNHLYFYWYRQILGQKVEFLVSFYNNEISEKSEIFDDQFSVERPDGSNFTLKIRSTKLEDSAMYFCASRLTGAGNTEAFFGQGTRLTVV.